These 14 T cell receptor beta chains came from one sample sequenced in a study of blood T cell repertoires in COVID-19. Clones were sequenced by immunoSEQ multiplex PCR, and TCRdb holds only the in-frame ones, with some missing. Seen here are 190,000 or so clones, roughly 82% observed once, and the top ten hold over 7.5%. The sequencing sample was made of PBMCs or T cells enriched from blood (not recorded which). Every receptor here comes from a woman aged 30 to 39 who had recovered from COVID-19.

The V and J genes are TRBV25-1 and TRBJ2-7; maybe TRBD2 (5 bases). The V gene lost 1 base and the J gene lost 3 bases, with 22 bases spanning the gap. The CDR3 extends over 18 amino acids. Germline V gene lookup returns CDR1 MGHDK and CDR2 SYGVNS. CDR3 residues: CASSEFPVQRFDGYEQYF. In DNA, the CDR3 is TGTGCCAGCAGTGAATTTCCTGTGCAGCGGTTTGACGGCTACGAGCAGTACTTC.

DNA for the CDR3: TGTGCCAGCAGTTTATTACCTCCCGGGACAGGGAACTCTGGGGCCAACGTCCTGACTTTC. It codes for CASSLLPPGTGNSGANVLTF. J is TRBJ2-6 and V is TRBV27, with 9 positions matching TRBD1. CDR3 length: 20 residues. CDR1 and CDR2 (germline): MNHEY, SMNVEV (reference sequence). The ends lost 1 base at V and 0 bases at J; junction bases unmatched: 10.

The chain links TRBV2 to TRBJ2-5; 10 nucleotides match TRBD2. The CDR3 contains 14 residues. The junction had 5 bases not matched to a gene; V was cut back by 5 bases and J by 5 bases. CDR1 SNHLY and CDR2 FYNNEI come from the germline V gene. CDR3 nucleotide sequence: TGTGCCAGCAGTAATAGCGGGAGGAAGGAGACCCAGTACTTC. This codes for CASSNSGRKETQYF.

This chain uses TRBV3-1 (or the pseudogene TRBV3-2) with TRBJ1-2; TRBD1 agrees at 7 bases. The CDR3 extends over 16 amino acids. V lost 0 bases and J lost 7; bases outside the gene matches: 11. Germline CDR1 LGHDT, CDR2 YNNKEL (reference sequence). Written as DNA, the CDR3 is TGTGCCAGCAGCCAAGATATAAAGAGGGGGCGAGGTGGCTACACCTTC. Encoded protein: CASSQDIKRGRGGYTF.

This chain connects TRBV28 to TRBJ2-7; D not resolved. The CDR3 has 15 residues. Trimming took 7 bases from V and 5 from J, leaving 21 bases between them. Germline V gene lookup returns CDR1 MDHEN and CDR2 SYDVKM. CDR3 region: CASTHVQTQRHEQYF. CDR3 sequence (DNA): TGTGCCAGCACCCACGTCCAGACACAACGCCACGAGCAGTACTTC.

This sequence joins TRBV29-1 and TRBJ1-2; 9 bases are shared with TRBD1. Germline CDR1 reads SQVTM; CDR2 reads ANQGSEA. CDR3 length: 16 amino acids. After removal of 8 bases from V and 1 base from J, the junction contained 14 bases not matched to a gene. The CDR3 sequence: CSILPGQGGNNYGYTF. The CDR3 DNA is TGCAGCATTTTGCCGGGACAGGGCGGAAATAACTATGGCTACACCTTC.

Here the CDR3 reads CASSFGRGTEAFF. CDR3 DNA: TGTGCCAGCAGTTTTGGCAGGGGCACTGAAGCTTTCTTT. V and J are TRBV12-3 or TRBV12-4 and TRBJ1-1, with a tentative D call TRBD1 (6 bases). V lost 3 bases and J lost 4, with 9 bases in between. The CDR3 totals 13 residues.

The V gene is TRBV28, the J gene TRBJ2-5; tentative D call: TRBD2 (7 bases). The CDR3 sequence is 18 residues long. V dropped 2 bases and J dropped 4 bases, with 23 bases sitting between them. The germline V gene has CDR1 MDHEN and CDR2 SYDVKM. The CDR3 reads CASSLRLGRGRGGETQYF. The CDR3 DNA is TGTGCCAGCAGTTTAAGGCTAGGGCGCGGGAGAGGGGGAGAGACCCAGTACTTC.

This clone was seen more than once but under ten times. The chain links TRBV27 to TRBJ1-2, with TRBD1 matching over 8 bases. Germline CDR1 is MNHEY and CDR2 is SMNVEV (reference sequence). J lost 4 bases, V lost 5 bases, and 9 bases had no gene match. The CDR3 loop spans 15 amino acids. This CDR3 is CASSIKGTGGYGYTF. CDR3 coding DNA: TGTGCCAGCAGTATAAAGGGAACAGGGGGCTATGGCTACACCTTC.

The chain links TRBV24-1 to TRBJ2-2; TRBD1 aligns across 10 bases. The CDR3 spans 12 residues. Germline assignment: CDR1 KGHDR and CDR2 SFDVKD. With 9 bases clipped from V and 6 bases from J, the junction kept 0 bases outside the gene matches. The CDR3 region is CATGTGAGELFF. Written as DNA, the CDR3 is TGTGCCACCGGGACAGGGGCCGGGGAGCTGTTTTTT.

The chain has TRBV24-1 and TRBJ2-3; 10 nucleotides align to TRBD2. Germline values: CDR1 KGHDR, CDR2 SFDVKD. This CDR3 is built from 18 residues. J was trimmed by 4 bases and V by 3 bases; bases with no gene match: 12. This chain's CDR3 is CATSDPSSTLAGADTQYF. DNA for the CDR3: TGTGCCACCAGTGATCCCTCCTCGACTCTAGCGGGAGCAGATACGCAGTATTTT.

The chain is built from TRBV4-1 and TRBJ1-2, with 8 nucleotides matching TRBD1. Germline assignment: CDR1 MGHRA and CDR2 YSYEKL. V gave up 4 bases and J gave up 8 bases; unmatched junction bases: 12. This CDR3 has 15 residues. CDR3 nucleotides: TGCGCCAGCAGCCCAGCCCTCGACAGGGGAGAGGGCTACACCTTC. It codes for CASSPALDRGEGYTF.

V is TRBV5-1 and J is TRBJ2-3, with 10 bases that match TRBD2. V shed 4 bases and J 1 base; nucleotides not matched to a gene: 6. The CDR3 totals 16 residues. From germline, CDR1 is SGHRS and CDR2 YFSETQ. The CDR3 protein is CASSTRAGGGTDTQYF. CDR3 in DNA: TGCGCCAGCAGCACCAGAGCGGGAGGGGGCACAGATACGCAGTATTTT.

V and J are TRBV4-2 and TRBJ2-1; D remains ambiguous. CDR1 and CDR2 (germline): LGHNA, YNFKEQ. The germline V and J ends were trimmed by 4 bases and 6 bases, with 13 bases remaining between them. The CDR3 runs 14 residues. CDR3 nucleotide sequence: TGTGCCAGCAGCCTCATAAGTGGCCCCAATGAGCAGTTCTTC. This sequence encodes CASSLISGPNEQFF.